The present T cell receptor (beta chain) was sequenced within a study of T cell responses to AZD1222 COVID-19 vaccine. Study in general: Combined were second doses at about 4 or about 12 weeks.

This clone was seen once. The antigen remains unidentified. Trimming stripped 1 base from V and 5 bases from J, with 8 bases between. Germline V gives CDR1 SGHVS, CDR2 FNYEAQ. CDR3 length equals 14 residues. Study-level results: Regions left unmutated in variants are reportedly the target of nearly half of spike-specific TCRs.

This table comes from immunoSEQ multiplex PCR, and its TCRdb copy is limited to in-frame clones, with some not included. The table records 150,000 to 200,000 clones, 85% to 90% of them present only once. The sequencing used peripheral blood, collected on day 0 of AZD1222 vaccination. The receptor comes from an adult in good health. This chain joins TRBV7-6 and TRBJ2-2, with D perhaps TRBD1 (6 bases). CDR3 in amino acids: CASSLVQGTGELFF. In DNA form, the CDR3 reads TGTGCCAGCAGCTTAGTCCAGGGGACCGGGGAGCTGTTTTTT.